This T cell receptor beta chain originates from a study of somatic mutations in cytotoxic T cells in rheumatoid arthritis. Looking at the study overall: Some V beta antibody-stained T-cell populations were flow-sorted at nearly 100% purity, including V beta1+ cells sequenced for TCRB. Study-level points and caveats: The modest underrepresentation of TRBV07 observed in rheumatoid arthritis patients was not subjected to multiple-comparison adjustment.

As to this clone: Its specificity is not known.

The CDR3 extends over 14 amino acids. The V segment lost 7 bases and the J segment 2 bases; nucleotides outside the gene matches: 8. The germline CDR1 and CDR2 sequences are MNHEY and SMNVEV (reference sequence). Female donors made up under 60% of the healthy controls, blood donors whose median age was about 59 years (range about 20-80). CD4+ cells and CD8+ cells were each obtained through positive magnetic bead selection, and their purity was assessed by flow cytometry. This table comes from immunoSEQ multiplex PCR, and its TCRdb copy is limited to in-frame clones, with some not included. The data show 15,000 to 20,000 clones, with over 75% seen just once and roughly a tenth held by the top ten.

The sequence came from a woman aged 45-59 years in good health. The rearrangement links TRBV27 to TRBJ2-7; 7 positions agree with TRBD2. Specimen: CD8+ T cells sorted from blood. The chain's CDR3 is CASTPVGGAYEQYF. For the CDR3, the DNA is TGTGCCAGCACCCCGGTTGGGGGGGCCTACGAGCAGTACTTC.